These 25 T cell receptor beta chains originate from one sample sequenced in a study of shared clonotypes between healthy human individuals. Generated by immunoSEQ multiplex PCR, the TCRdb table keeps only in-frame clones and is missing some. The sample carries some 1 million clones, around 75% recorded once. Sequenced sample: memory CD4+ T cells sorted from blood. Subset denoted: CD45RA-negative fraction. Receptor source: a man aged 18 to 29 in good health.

Here the CDR3 DNA reads TGTGCCAGCAGCCTGAGTAGCGGGGGGCAAGAGACCCAGTACTTC. Amino acids: CASSLSSGGQETQYF. This chain uses TRBV7-9 with TRBJ2-5, with 10 bases identical to TRBD2. The CDR3 consists of 15 residues. The trim removed 5 bases at V and 2 bases at J, leaving 5 bases unmatched. Germline lookup yields CDR1 SEHNR and CDR2 FQNEAQ (reference sequence).

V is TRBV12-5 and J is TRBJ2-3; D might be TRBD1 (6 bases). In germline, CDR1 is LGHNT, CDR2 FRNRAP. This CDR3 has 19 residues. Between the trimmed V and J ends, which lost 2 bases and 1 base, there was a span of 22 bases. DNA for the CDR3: TGTGCTAGTGGTTTGAAAACAGACAGGTTCTTGATTCGCACAGATACGCAGTATTTT. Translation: CASGLKTDRFLIRTDTQYF.

DNA for the CDR3: TGTGCCAGCAGTCGGGACAGGGAGAACACTGAAGCTTTCTTT. This gives the protein CASSRDRENTEAFF. The chain joins TRBV2 to TRBJ1-1; 9 bases are a match to TRBD1. CDR3 length: 14 amino acids. The germline gives CDR1 SNHLY, CDR2 FYNNEI. Trimming removed 5 bases from V and 1 base from J; junction bases left unmatched: 2.

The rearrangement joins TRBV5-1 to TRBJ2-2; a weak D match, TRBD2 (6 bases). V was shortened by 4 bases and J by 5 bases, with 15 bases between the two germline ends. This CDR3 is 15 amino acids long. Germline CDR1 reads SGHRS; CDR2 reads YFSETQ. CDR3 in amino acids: CASSNQGGFTGELFF. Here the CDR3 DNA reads TGCGCCAGCAGCAACCAGGGAGGTTTTACCGGGGAGCTGTTTTTT.

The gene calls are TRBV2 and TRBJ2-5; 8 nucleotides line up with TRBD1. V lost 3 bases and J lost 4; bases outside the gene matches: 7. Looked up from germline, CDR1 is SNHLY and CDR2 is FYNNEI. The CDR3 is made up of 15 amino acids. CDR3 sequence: CASSDNRGVRETQYF. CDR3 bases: TGTGCCAGCAGTGATAACAGGGGGGTTCGAGAGACCCAGTACTTC.

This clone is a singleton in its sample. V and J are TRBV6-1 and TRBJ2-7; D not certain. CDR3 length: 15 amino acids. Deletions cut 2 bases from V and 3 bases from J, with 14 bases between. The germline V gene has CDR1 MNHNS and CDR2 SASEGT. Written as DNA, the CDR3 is TGTGCCAGCAGTGAATATAGTGGGGTTCACTACGAGCAGTACTTC. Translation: CASSEYSGVHYEQYF.

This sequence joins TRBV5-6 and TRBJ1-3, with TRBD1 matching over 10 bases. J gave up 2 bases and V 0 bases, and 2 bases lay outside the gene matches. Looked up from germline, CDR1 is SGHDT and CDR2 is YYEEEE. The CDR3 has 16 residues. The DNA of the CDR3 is TGTGCCAGCAGCTTGGCCGGGACAGGGGCTGGAAACACCATATATTTT. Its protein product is CASSLAGTGAGNTIYF.

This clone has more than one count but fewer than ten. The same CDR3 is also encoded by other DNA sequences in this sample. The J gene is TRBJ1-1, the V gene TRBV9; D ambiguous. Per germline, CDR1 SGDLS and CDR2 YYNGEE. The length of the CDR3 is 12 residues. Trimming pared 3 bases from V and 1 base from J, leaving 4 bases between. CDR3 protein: CASSGGNTEAFF. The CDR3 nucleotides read TGTGCCAGCAGCGGGGGGAACACTGAAGCTTTCTTT. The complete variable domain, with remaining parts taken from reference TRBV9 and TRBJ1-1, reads DSGVTQTPKHLITATGQRVTLRCSPRSGDLSVYWYQQSLDQGLQFLIQYYNGEERAKGNILERFSAQQFPDLHSELNLSSLELGDSALYFCASSGGNTEAFFGQGTRLTVV.

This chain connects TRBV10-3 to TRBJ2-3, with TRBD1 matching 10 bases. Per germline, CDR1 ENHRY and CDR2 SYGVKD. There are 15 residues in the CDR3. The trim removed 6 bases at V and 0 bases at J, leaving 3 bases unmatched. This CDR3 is CAISKGQGSTDTQYF. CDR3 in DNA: TGTGCCATCAGCAAGGGACAGGGGAGCACAGATACGCAGTATTTT.

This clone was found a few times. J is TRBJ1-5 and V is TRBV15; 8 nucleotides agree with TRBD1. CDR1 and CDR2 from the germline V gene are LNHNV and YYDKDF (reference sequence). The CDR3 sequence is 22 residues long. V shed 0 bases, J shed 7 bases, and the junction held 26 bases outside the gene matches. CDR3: CATSRERVSLSPDRDGGQPQHF. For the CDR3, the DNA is TGTGCCACCAGCAGAGAAAGGGTTTCTCTATCTCCGGACAGGGACGGGGGGCAGCCCCAGCATTTT.

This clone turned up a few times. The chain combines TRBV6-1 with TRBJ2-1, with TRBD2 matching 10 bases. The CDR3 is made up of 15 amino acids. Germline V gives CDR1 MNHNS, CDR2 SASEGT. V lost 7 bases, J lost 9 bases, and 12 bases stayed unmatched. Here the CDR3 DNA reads TGTGCCAGCACCAAAGAAGCGGGGGGGCCGGTTGAGCAGTTCTTC. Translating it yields CASTKEAGGPVEQFF.

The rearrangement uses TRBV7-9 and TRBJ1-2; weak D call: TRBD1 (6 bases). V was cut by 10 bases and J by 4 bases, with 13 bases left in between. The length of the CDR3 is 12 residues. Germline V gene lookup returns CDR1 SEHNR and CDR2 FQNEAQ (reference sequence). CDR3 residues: CATQRGSYGYTF. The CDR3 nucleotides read TGTGCCACCCAGAGGGGGTCCTATGGCTACACCTTC.

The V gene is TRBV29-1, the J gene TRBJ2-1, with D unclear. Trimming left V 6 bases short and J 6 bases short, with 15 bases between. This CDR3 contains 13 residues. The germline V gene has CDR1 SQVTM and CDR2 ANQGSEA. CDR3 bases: TGCAGCGTGAGAAGTGGGCAGTTCAATGAGCAGTTCTTC. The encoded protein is CSVRSGQFNEQFF.

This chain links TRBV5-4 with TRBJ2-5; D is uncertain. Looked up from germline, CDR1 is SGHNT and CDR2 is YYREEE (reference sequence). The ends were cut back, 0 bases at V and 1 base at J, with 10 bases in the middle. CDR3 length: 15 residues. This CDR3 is CASSLARHGQETQYF. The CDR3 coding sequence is TGTGCCAGCAGCTTGGCGCGGCACGGCCAAGAGACCCAGTACTTC.

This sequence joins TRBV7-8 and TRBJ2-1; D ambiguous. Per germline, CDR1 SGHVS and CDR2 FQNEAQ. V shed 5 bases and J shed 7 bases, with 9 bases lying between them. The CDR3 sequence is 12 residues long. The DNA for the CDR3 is TGTGCCAGCAGCCCAAGTAGAAATGAGCAGTTCTTC. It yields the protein CASSPSRNEQFF.

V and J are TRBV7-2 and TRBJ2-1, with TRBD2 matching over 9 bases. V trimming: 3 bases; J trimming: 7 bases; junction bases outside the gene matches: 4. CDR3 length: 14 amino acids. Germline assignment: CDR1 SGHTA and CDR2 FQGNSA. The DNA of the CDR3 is TGTGCCAGCAGCTTGGGACTAGCTTCTAATGAGCAGTTCTTC. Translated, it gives CASSLGLASNEQFF.

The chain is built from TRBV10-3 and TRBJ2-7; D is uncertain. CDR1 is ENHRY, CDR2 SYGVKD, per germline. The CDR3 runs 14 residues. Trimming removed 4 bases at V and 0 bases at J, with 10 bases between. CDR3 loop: CAISAMSSSYEQYF. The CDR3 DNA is TGTGCCATCAGTGCGATGTCGAGCTCCTACGAGCAGTACTTC.

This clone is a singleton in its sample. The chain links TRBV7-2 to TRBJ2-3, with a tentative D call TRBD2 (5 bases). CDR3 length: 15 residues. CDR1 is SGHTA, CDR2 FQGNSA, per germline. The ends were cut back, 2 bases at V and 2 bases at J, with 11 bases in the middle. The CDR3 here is CASSLLAHHTDTQYF. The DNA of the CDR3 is TGTGCCAGCAGCTTACTAGCCCATCACACAGATACGCAGTATTTT.

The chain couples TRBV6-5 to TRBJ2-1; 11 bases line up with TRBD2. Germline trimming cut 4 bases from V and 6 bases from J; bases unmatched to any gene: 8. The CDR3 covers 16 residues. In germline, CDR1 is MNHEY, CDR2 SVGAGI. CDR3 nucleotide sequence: TGTGCCAGCAGTTCGCTTACTAGCGGGAGCCGCAATGAGCAGTTCTTC. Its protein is CASSSLTSGSRNEQFF.

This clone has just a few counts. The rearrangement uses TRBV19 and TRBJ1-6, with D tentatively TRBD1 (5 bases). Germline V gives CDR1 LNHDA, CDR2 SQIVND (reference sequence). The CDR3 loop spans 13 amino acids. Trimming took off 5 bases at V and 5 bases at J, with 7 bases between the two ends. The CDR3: CASSSTDNSPLHF. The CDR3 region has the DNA TGTGCCAGTAGTTCGACAGATAATTCACCCCTCCACTTT.

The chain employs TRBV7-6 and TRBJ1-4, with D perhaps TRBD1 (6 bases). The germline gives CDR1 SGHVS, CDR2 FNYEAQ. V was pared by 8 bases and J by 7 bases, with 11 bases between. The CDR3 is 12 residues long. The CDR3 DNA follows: TGTGCCAGCGGGGGGCTGAGTGAAAAACTGTTTTTT. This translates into CASGGLSEKLFF. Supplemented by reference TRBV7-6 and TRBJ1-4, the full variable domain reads GAGVSQSPRYKVTKRGQDVALRCDPISGHVSLYWYRQALGQGPEFLTYFNYEAQQDKSGLPNDRFSAERPEGSISTLTIQRTEQRDSAMYRCASGGLSEKLFFGSGTQLSVL.

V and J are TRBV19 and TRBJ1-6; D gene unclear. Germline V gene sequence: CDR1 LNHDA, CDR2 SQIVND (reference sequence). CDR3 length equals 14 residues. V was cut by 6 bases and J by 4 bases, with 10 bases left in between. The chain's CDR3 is CASSQQSYNSPLHF. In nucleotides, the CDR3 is TGTGCCAGTAGCCAACAGAGTTATAATTCACCCCTCCACTTT. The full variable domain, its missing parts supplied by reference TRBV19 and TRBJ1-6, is DGGITQSPKYLFRKEGQNVTLSCEQNLNHDAMYWYRQDPGQGLRLIYYSQIVNDFQKGDIAEGYSVSREKKESFPLTVTSAQKNPTAFYLCASSQQSYNSPLHFGNGTRLTVT.

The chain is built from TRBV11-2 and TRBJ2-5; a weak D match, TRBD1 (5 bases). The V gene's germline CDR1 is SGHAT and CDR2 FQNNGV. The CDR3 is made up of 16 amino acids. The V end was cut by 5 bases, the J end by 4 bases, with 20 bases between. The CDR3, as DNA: TGTGCCAGCAGCCCGTCTGAGTCCGGAAGGGGAGAGACCCAGTACTTC. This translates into CASSPSESGRGETQYF.

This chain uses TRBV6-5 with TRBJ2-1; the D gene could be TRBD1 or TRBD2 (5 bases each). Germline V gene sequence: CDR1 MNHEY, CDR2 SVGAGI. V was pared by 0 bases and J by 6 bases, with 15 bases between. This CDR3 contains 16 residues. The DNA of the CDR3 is TGTGCCAGCAGTTACTCGATGTTCGGGGCGGGCAATGAGCAGTTCTTC. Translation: CASSYSMFGAGNEQFF.

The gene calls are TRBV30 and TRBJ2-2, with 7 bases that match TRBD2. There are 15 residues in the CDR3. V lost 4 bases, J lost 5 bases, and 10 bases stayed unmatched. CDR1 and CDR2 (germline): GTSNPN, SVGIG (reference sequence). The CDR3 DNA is TGTGCCTGGAAACTCGGGACGCGGGGGACCGGGGAGCTGTTTTTT. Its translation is CAWKLGTRGTGELFF.